This TCR beta chain was found in a study of T cell responses to AZD1222 COVID-19 vaccine. Points from the study as a whole: Nearly half of spike-specific TCRs reportedly go after variant regions that carry no mutations.

Clones were sequenced by immunoSEQ multiplex PCR, and TCRdb holds only the in-frame ones, with some missing. The sample has tens of thousands of clones; approximately 86% are singletons. For this clone: The antigen is unknown.

This CDR3 spans 16 amino acids. Germline lookup yields CDR1 LGHDT and CDR2 YNNKEL (reference sequence). V was clipped by 5 bases and J by 7 bases; unmatched bases: 11. The sample in question was peripheral blood, obtained on day 0 of MenACWY control vaccination. The chain has TRBV3-1 (or the pseudogene TRBV3-2) and TRBJ1-1; 12 bases map to TRBD1. The TCR sequence derives from an adult in good health. The chain's CDR3 is CASSTRDRGPVGEAFF. In nucleotides, the CDR3 is TGTGCCAGCAGCACCCGGGACAGGGGGCCTGTCGGTGAAGCTTTCTTT.